This entry lists 14 T cell receptor beta chains sequenced from one sample in a study of vaccination effects on CD4 cells after COVID-19. Some clones are missing from TCRdb's copy, which holds only in-frame ones; the method was immunoSEQ multiplex PCR. The data show around 47,000 clones, around 74% seen once. Which antigens these TCRs recognize remains unknown. Under the ViraFEST assay, PBMC were stimulated with viral peptide pools so that antigen-specific CD4+ T cells expanded. Sequencing was performed afterwards. Cells that had been cultured for 10 days were the source of isolated CD4+ T cells. Infection dated between March and December 2020, before the Alpha, Beta and Delta variants reached the United States. Here the sequenced sample was CD4+ T cells from PBMCs cultured with a peptide pool, taken before COVID-19 vaccination. These receptors all come from a human donor who had a prior SARS-CoV-2 infection.

The V call is TRBV6-1, the J call TRBJ2-7; possibly TRBD2 for D (5 bases). CDR1 is MNHNS and CDR2 is SASEGT in the germline V gene. The length of the CDR3 is 14 residues. V was clipped by 3 bases and J by 4 bases, with 13 bases between them. The CDR3 bases are TGTGCCAGCAGTGAGTATCCCCAGCGGTACGAGCAGTACTTC. Residues: CASSEYPQRYEQYF.

The chain joins TRBV7-9 to TRBJ2-3, with unresolved D. The germline V and J ends were trimmed by 2 bases and 3 bases, with 6 bases remaining between them. CDR1 is SEHNR, CDR2 FQNEAQ, per germline (reference sequence). CDR3 length: 13 amino acids. The CDR3: CASSLMVTDTQYF. CDR3 nucleotide sequence: TGTGCCAGCAGCTTAATGGTGACAGATACGCAGTATTTT.

Here the CDR3 DNA reads TGTGCCTGGAGCATCGGACAGCCCCGTGGCTATAATTCACCCCTCCACTTT. Translation gives CAWSIGQPRGYNSPLHF. The chain uses TRBV30 and TRBJ1-6; weak D call: TRBD1 (6 bases). This CDR3 has 17 residues. Germline loops: CDR1 GTSNPN, CDR2 SVGIG (reference sequence). V was cut by 3 bases and J by 3 bases, with 18 bases left in between.

The CDR3 region has the DNA TGTGCCAGCAAAATGATTGGACTCGGGGCCCATCAGCCCCAGCATTTT. It encodes CASKMIGLGAHQPQHF. V gene TRBV21-1 combines with J gene TRBJ1-5. TRBV21-1 is shown as a pseudogene. The CDR3 extends over 16 amino acids.

This chain uses TRBV4-2 with TRBJ1-1; D not resolved. The CDR3 consists of 14 residues. Deletions cut 2 bases from V and 1 base from J, with 8 bases between. From germline, CDR1 is LGHNA and CDR2 YNFKEQ. CDR3 nucleotide sequence: TGTGCCAGCAGCCAAAGTAAGGCGAACACTGAAGCTTTCTTT. It codes for CASSQSKANTEAFF.

The V call is TRBV11-2, the J call TRBJ2-2, with 7 bases matching TRBD1. CDR1 is SGHAT and CDR2 is FQNNGV in the germline V gene. V lost 5 bases, J lost 6 bases, and 9 bases stayed unmatched. The CDR3 is 15 residues long. The CDR3 bases are TGTGCCAGCAGCGCAGACAGGGTTTTTTCCGGGGAGCTGTTTTTT. It specifies CASSADRVFSGELFF.

The chain has TRBV2 and TRBJ2-5; maybe TRBD2 (7 bases). CDR1 and CDR2 (germline): SNHLY, FYNNEI. With 7 bases removed from V and 5 bases from J, the gap between germline ends came to 20 bases. The CDR3 is made up of 15 amino acids. Here the CDR3 DNA reads TGTGCCAGCACAGAGGGGGGGGCGCTGGGGGAGACCCAGTACTTC. This gives the protein CASTEGGALGETQYF.

This chain links TRBV6-5 with TRBJ2-7; 8 bases fit TRBD1. V gave up 7 bases and J gave up 2 bases; unmatched junction bases: 7. Germline lookup yields CDR1 MNHEY and CDR2 SVGAGI. There are 14 residues in the CDR3. This chain's CDR3 is CASNTGGRPYEQYF. CDR3 bases: TGTGCCAGCAACACAGGGGGGAGACCCTACGAGCAGTACTTC.

In its sample, this clone was seen once. The chain has TRBV6-6 and TRBJ1-5; D possibly corresponds to TRBD1 (6 bases). The length of the CDR3 is 14 residues. In germline, CDR1 is MNHNY, CDR2 SVGAGI (reference sequence). Trimming cost V 5 bases and J 2 bases, with 10 bases left between them. In nucleotides, the CDR3 is TGTGCCAGCAGTGCAGGGGTCGGCAATCAGCCCCAGCATTTT. This sequence encodes CASSAGVGNQPQHF.

This clone was seen more than once but under ten times. The chain recombines TRBV27 with TRBJ1-2, with a weak D call TRBD1 (6 bases). V shed 2 bases and J shed 4 bases, with 14 bases lying between them. Germline V lookup: CDR1 MNHEY, CDR2 SMNVEV (reference sequence). The CDR3 consists of 15 residues. The CDR3 region has the DNA TGTGCCAGCAGTTTAGGAGTGGGGGACATCTATGGCTACACCTTC. It specifies CASSLGVGDIYGYTF.

This clone was seen just once. The V and J genes are TRBV5-1 and TRBJ1-1; no reliable D call. Deletions cut 2 bases from V and 0 bases from J, with 5 bases between. Germline V gene sequence: CDR1 SGHRS, CDR2 YFSETQ. This CDR3 is 13 amino acids long. In nucleotides, the CDR3 is TGCGCCAGCAGCTTCACAGTGAACACTGAAGCTTTCTTT. Translated: CASSFTVNTEAFF.

The chain joins TRBV5-5 to TRBJ1-6, with 7 bases lining up with TRBD1. J gave up 7 bases and V 4 bases, and 8 bases lay outside the gene matches. This CDR3 region has 15 residues. Germline CDR1 is SGHKS and CDR2 is YYEKEE (reference sequence). The chain's CDR3 is CASSLTGTANSPLHF. In DNA form, the CDR3 reads TGTGCCAGCAGCCTGACAGGGACGGCAAATTCACCCCTCCACTTT.

This chain uses TRBV6-2 or TRBV6-3 with TRBJ2-1; 9 bases map to TRBD2. The CDR3 runs to 16 residues. V lost 6 bases, J lost 7 bases, and 13 bases stayed unmatched. Germline V CDR1 and CDR2: MNHEY, SVGEGT. The CDR3 spells CASSPLAGKAGNEQFF. CDR3 in DNA: TGTGCCAGCAGCCCACTAGCGGGTAAAGCGGGGAATGAGCAGTTCTTC.

V gene TRBV5-4 combines with J gene TRBJ2-1; D is unresolved. Trimming removed 2 bases from V and 0 bases from J, with 6 bases in between. CDR1 is SGHNT, CDR2 YYREEE, per germline (reference sequence). This CDR3 is 14 amino acids long. CDR3 in amino acids: CASSFEPSYNEQFF. In nucleotides, the CDR3 is TGTGCCAGCAGCTTCGAACCCTCCTACAATGAGCAGTTCTTC.